These T cell receptor beta chains were read from a single sample in a study of Ad26.COV2.S vaccination and SARS-CoV-2 variants. The data were produced by immunoSEQ multiplex PCR, yet TCRdb's version contains in-frame clones alone and is incomplete. The sample holds about 320,000 clones, roughly 80% seen once. The sequences come from peripheral blood, collected in a trial of Ad26.COV2.S vaccine versus placebo. Source of these receptors: a person aged 18-60 years who received the Ad26.COV2.S COVID-19 vaccine or a placebo. Both conserved end residues are part of each CDR3.

len | v_gene | CDR3aa
15 | TRBV3-1/TRBV3-2 | CASSLRGTYQETQYF
16 | TRBV9 | CASSQGRVKSTGELFF
19 | TRBV7-2 | CASSPYGLAGGINTGELFF
18 | TRBV18 | CASSPRGLAGPTSYEQYF
14 | TRBV6-5 | CASNQRSDNSPLHF
15 | TRBV25-1 | CASSEGRGKYYEQYF
17 | TRBV5-1 | CASSTGQGARLTDTQYF
16 | TRBV19 | CASSTRAGTNTGELFF
13 | TRBV19 | CASRTLGPAEAFF
14 | TRBV11-2 | CASLRAGGRNEQFF
12 | TRBV6-5 | CASRGAGNTIYF
11 | TRBV5-8 | CASSLYNEQFF
13 | TRBV30 | CAWSALRNTEAFF
14 | TRBV19 | CASSAEGWNQPQHF
16 | TRBV21-1 | CASSKRTGVIGQPQHF
14 | TRBV2 | CASSTQGSNQPQHF
16 | TRBV2 | CASSETGGTTNEKLFF
14 | TRBV24-1 | CATSDGGPGETQYF
16 | TRBV6-1 | CASSDGFGRGSYGYTF
13 | TRBV27 | CASRQGAGGELFF
16 | TRBV4-1 | CASSQDQGTASYEQYF
16 | TRBV14 | CASSPTGAQTYNEQFF
15 | TRBV9 | CASSVGGGGDQPQHF
13 | TRBV2 | CASSPPRVQGQFF
12 | TRBV9 | CASSRLEGSQFF
12 | TRBV7-2 | CASSRTGREQYF
15 | TRBV11-3 | CASPNGTSGGQTQYF
17 | TRBV27 | CASSLRLQGARGTEAFF
14 | TRBV28 | CASSIGQSNEKLFF
15 | TRBV6-5 | CASSLEFSSNQPQHF
14 | TRBV29-1 | CSVLGWGNTGELFF
15 | TRBV3-1/TRBV3-2 | CASSQDYEANNEQFF
14 | TRBV5-6 | CASSLWDKFYEQYF
17 | TRBV2 | CASMTGTGGFHNSPLHF
12 | TRBV3-1/TRBV3-2 | CASSQVRYEQYF
14 | TRBV19 | CASSSTGPTGELFF
15 | TRBV11-2 | CASSSRTKLQETQYF
14 | TRBV28 | CASSTHVGAYEQYF
13 | TRBV7-8 | CASSSQRNQPQHF
18 | TRBV5-1 | CASSPNGWGAGGTGELFF
17 | TRBV11-3 | CASSFLRGGGSYNEQFF
13 | TRBV30 | CASSGNSYNEQFF
17 | TRBV11-2 | CASSRSPVGRGTPEAFF
15 | TRBV7-9 | CASSPGTLRSYEQYF
15 | TRBV11-3 | CASRIRQFRTGELFF
14 | TRBV15 | CATSRVRQGSEAFF